This is a list of T cell receptor beta chains from one sample in a study of T cells in pancreatic ductal adenocarcinoma. The data were produced by immunoSEQ multiplex PCR, yet TCRdb's version contains in-frame clones alone and is incomplete. The sample includes about 11,000 clones, more than 80% seen only once; the top ten take around 18%. Input material: PBMCs. The receptors were sampled from a human donor with pancreatic ductal adenocarcinoma. CDR3s include the opening cysteine and the closing phenylalanine or tryptophan. Each record gives: V gene, clone size, D gene, J gene, CDR3 protein, CDR3 DNA. A D gene is named only where the DNA matches it firmly. Clone size, where shown, is once, few, many, or a class for clones that have expanded.

v_gene: TRBV5-1
abundance: .
d_gene: .
j_gene: TRBJ2-7
CDR3aa: CASSPKQGFHEQYF
CDR3nt: TGCGCCAGCAGCCCGAAACAGGGTTTCCACGAGCAGTACTTC

v_gene: TRBV5-5
abundance: .
d_gene: .
j_gene: TRBJ2-7
CDR3aa: CASSLGGTTYEQYF
CDR3nt: TGTGCCAGCAGCTTGGGAGGGACAACCTACGAGCAGTACTTC

v_gene: TRBV9
abundance: medium-sized
d_gene: TRBD1
j_gene: TRBJ1-1
CDR3aa: CASSVGTGANTEAFF
CDR3nt: TGTGCCAGCAGCGTAGGGACAGGGGCGAACACTGAAGCTTTCTTT

v_gene: TRBV6-1
abundance: few
d_gene: .
j_gene: TRBJ2-7
CDR3aa: CASSEGKGEQYF
CDR3nt: TGTGCCAGCAGTGAAGGAAAGGGCGAGCAGTACTTC

v_gene: TRBV7-8
abundance: .
d_gene: TRBD2
j_gene: TRBJ2-7
CDR3aa: CASSLVGGRYEQYF
CDR3nt: TGTGCCAGCAGCTTAGTGGGCGGGAGATACGAGCAGTACTTC

v_gene: TRBV28
abundance: once
d_gene: TRBD1
j_gene: TRBJ1-5
CDR3aa: CASSLLTGGVQPQHF
CDR3nt: TGTGCCAGCAGTTTGCTGACAGGGGGCGTTCAGCCCCAGCATTTT

v_gene: TRBV6-1
abundance: .
d_gene: .
j_gene: TRBJ1-1
CDR3aa: CASSEPGLNTEAFF
CDR3nt: TGTGCCAGCAGTGAACCTGGCCTCAACACTGAAGCTTTCTTT

v_gene: TRBV28
abundance: .
d_gene: .
j_gene: TRBJ1-5
CDR3aa: CASSLSSQPQHF
CDR3nt: TGTGCCAGCAGTTTGAGTAGTCAGCCCCAGCATTTT

v_gene: TRBV29-1
abundance: .
d_gene: .
j_gene: TRBJ1-5
CDR3aa: CSVRDNHNQPQHF
CDR3nt: TGCAGCGTTAGGGACAACCACAATCAGCCCCAGCATTTT

v_gene: TRBV10-1
abundance: .
d_gene: .
j_gene: TRBJ2-2
CDR3aa: CASSETRTVGDTGELFF
CDR3nt: TGCGCCAGCAGTGAAACCCGGACAGTGGGGGACACCGGGGAGCTGTTTTTT

v_gene: TRBV5-1
abundance: once
d_gene: TRBD1
j_gene: TRBJ2-1
CDR3aa: CASSSTGGASGSLTSSYNEQFF
CDR3nt: TGCGCCAGCAGCTCGACAGGGGGCGCTTCGGGATCCCTCACGAGCTCCTACAATGAGCAGTTCTTC

v_gene: TRBV27
abundance: .
d_gene: .
j_gene: TRBJ2-7
CDR3aa: CASSFQGPRRGRYEQYF
CDR3nt: TGTGCCAGCAGTTTCCAAGGACCCCGCCGAGGGCGCTACGAGCAGTACTTC

v_gene: TRBV5-4
abundance: .
d_gene: TRBD1
j_gene: TRBJ1-5
CDR3aa: CASSEGQGWNQPQHF
CDR3nt: TGTGCCAGCAGCGAGGGACAGGGGTGGAATCAGCCCCAGCATTTT

v_gene: TRBV5-4
abundance: .
d_gene: .
j_gene: TRBJ2-2
CDR3aa: CASSPYSGGGTGELFF
CDR3nt: TGTGCCAGCAGCCCCTACTCCGGTGGGGGCACCGGGGAGCTGTTTTTT

v_gene: TRBV28
abundance: few
d_gene: .
j_gene: TRBJ1-2
CDR3aa: CASSLSAGSNYGYTF
CDR3nt: TGTGCCAGCAGTTTGAGCGCTGGATCGAACTATGGCTACACCTTC

v_gene: TRBV4-1
abundance: .
d_gene: .
j_gene: TRBJ2-1
CDR3aa: CASSQGSSYNEQFF
CDR3nt: TGCGCCAGCAGCCAAGGGAGCTCCTACAATGAGCAGTTCTTC

v_gene: TRBV9
abundance: .
d_gene: .
j_gene: TRBJ2-2
CDR3aa: CASSFSSDLTGELFF
CDR3nt: TGTGCCAGCAGCTTCTCCTCCGACCTGACCGGGGAGCTGTTTTTT

v_gene: TRBV7-2
abundance: .
d_gene: TRBD2
j_gene: TRBJ2-1
CDR3aa: CASTRLSGDNEQFF
CDR3nt: TGTGCCAGCACCCGACTGAGCGGGGACAATGAGCAGTTCTTC

v_gene: TRBV11-2
abundance: .
d_gene: TRBD2
j_gene: TRBJ2-3
CDR3aa: CASSHYSGRVRDTQYF
CDR3nt: TGTGCCAGCAGCCATTATAGCGGGAGGGTCAGAGATACGCAGTATTTT

v_gene: TRBV6-4
abundance: .
d_gene: .
j_gene: TRBJ2-3
CDR3aa: CASSDWGGSSPFTQYF
CDR3nt: TGTGCCAGCAGTGACTGGGGGGGCTCTTCTCCCTTTACGCAGTATTTT

v_gene: TRBV11-2
abundance: .
d_gene: .
j_gene: TRBJ1-2
CDR3aa: CASSLLQTGNYGYTF
CDR3nt: TGTGCCAGCAGCTTACTTCAGACAGGCAACTATGGCTACACCTTC

v_gene: TRBV12-5
abundance: .
d_gene: .
j_gene: TRBJ2-5
CDR3aa: CASAQGTSRTETQYF
CDR3nt: TGTGCTAGTGCCCAAGGGACCTCCAGAACGGAGACCCAGTACTTC

v_gene: TRBV10-1
abundance: .
d_gene: .
j_gene: TRBJ1-5
CDR3aa: CASSEYLGTGYQPQHF
CDR3nt: TGCGCCAGCAGTGAGTACCTAGGAACGGGGTATCAGCCCCAGCATTTT

v_gene: TRBV15
abundance: .
d_gene: .
j_gene: TRBJ2-3
CDR3aa: CATSRERDTQYF
CDR3nt: TGTGCCACCAGCAGAGAGAGAGATACGCAGTATTTT